The rows below give T cell receptor beta chains drawn from one sample of a study of cytomegalovirus exposure and HLA in healthy donors. TCRdb's copy holds only in-frame clones and misses some; the assay was immunoSEQ multiplex PCR. The profile shows 93,000 or so clones, 84% of them singletons. The material sequenced was PBMCs. These receptors originate from a young woman in good health and CMV-seropositive. Each CDR3 is given with its conserved first and last residue. The order of the fields is CDR3 DNA, CDR3 protein, J gene, V gene, D gene, clone size. A D gene is named only where the DNA matches it firmly. Only some rows state a clone size, as once, few, many or a class for expanded clones.

CDR3nt: TGTGCCAGCAGCTTATCCGGGGGGAGCTACGAGCAGTACTTC; CDR3aa: CASSLSGGSYEQYF; j_gene: TRBJ2-7; v_gene: TRBV7-9; d_gene: TRBD2; abundance: NA
CDR3nt: TGTGCCAGCAACCAGGGGATATCTGGAAACACCATATATTTT; CDR3aa: CASNQGISGNTIYF; j_gene: TRBJ1-3; v_gene: TRBV9; d_gene: NA; abundance: NA
CDR3nt: TGCGCCAGCAGCTTCACCCGAACAGGTCGTAATGGCTACACCTTC; CDR3aa: CASSFTRTGRNGYTF; j_gene: TRBJ1-2; v_gene: TRBV5-1; d_gene: NA; abundance: NA
CDR3nt: TGTGCCAGCAGCTTATCCGGGACAGGGCGCGAGCAGTACTTC; CDR3aa: CASSLSGTGREQYF; j_gene: TRBJ2-7; v_gene: TRBV7-9; d_gene: TRBD1; abundance: NA
CDR3nt: TGTGCCAGCAGCTTAGAGGCCGGCAGGGGGAAAGGTGGCTACACCTTC; CDR3aa: CASSLEAGRGKGGYTF; j_gene: TRBJ1-2; v_gene: TRBV11-2; d_gene: TRBD1; abundance: NA
CDR3nt: TGCGCCAGCAGCTTGCTCACGACAGCGAACACTGAAGCTTTCTTT; CDR3aa: CASSLLTTANTEAFF; j_gene: TRBJ1-1; v_gene: TRBV5-1; d_gene: NA; abundance: NA
CDR3nt: TGTGCCAGCAAAGGACTAGCGGGGGCCGCCGATACGCAGTATTTT; CDR3aa: CASKGLAGAADTQYF; j_gene: TRBJ2-3; v_gene: TRBV6-1; d_gene: TRBD2; abundance: many
CDR3nt: TGTGCCAGCTCATCGGGCGGGGTAAGGTCAGATACGCAGTATTTT; CDR3aa: CASSSGGVRSDTQYF; j_gene: TRBJ2-3; v_gene: TRBV18; d_gene: NA; abundance: NA
CDR3nt: TGTGCCAGCAGCGCCGACAGGTCAGATACGCAGTATTTT; CDR3aa: CASSADRSDTQYF; j_gene: TRBJ2-3; v_gene: TRBV9; d_gene: NA; abundance: NA
CDR3nt: TGCAGCGTTCCAAGGGGGGGCCAGAATGAGCAGTTCTTC; CDR3aa: CSVPRGGQNEQFF; j_gene: TRBJ2-1; v_gene: TRBV29-1; d_gene: NA; abundance: NA
CDR3nt: TGTGCCAGCAACCGACAGGGGAGTTATGGCTACACCTTC; CDR3aa: CASNRQGSYGYTF; j_gene: TRBJ1-2; v_gene: TRBV7-9; d_gene: TRBD1; abundance: few
CDR3nt: TGCAGCGTTGGGGGGGGCCGGGGCGGAGAGCAGTACTTC; CDR3aa: CSVGGGRGGEQYF; j_gene: TRBJ2-7; v_gene: TRBV29-1; d_gene: NA; abundance: NA
CDR3nt: TGTGCCAGCACTGGGACAGGCTACGAGCAGTACTTC; CDR3aa: CASTGTGYEQYF; j_gene: TRBJ2-7; v_gene: TRBV2; d_gene: TRBD1; abundance: NA
CDR3nt: TGTGCCAGCAGCTTACGGGACAGGTATGAGAACACTGAAGCTTTCTTT; CDR3aa: CASSLRDRYENTEAFF; j_gene: TRBJ1-1; v_gene: TRBV7-6; d_gene: TRBD1; abundance: NA
CDR3nt: TGTGCCAGCAGTGAAGGTTCAGGGTCAGGACGTTACAATGAGCAGTTCTTC; CDR3aa: CASSEGSGSGRYNEQFF; j_gene: TRBJ2-1; v_gene: TRBV2; d_gene: NA; abundance: NA
CDR3nt: TGTGCCAGCAGTTACTCGGAACCGAGGAACTACAATGAGCAGTTCTTC; CDR3aa: CASSYSEPRNYNEQFF; j_gene: TRBJ2-1; v_gene: TRBV6-5; d_gene: NA; abundance: NA
CDR3nt: TGCGCCAGCAGCTCCCGGACAGGGGGCGGTGAAAAACTGTTTTTT; CDR3aa: CASSSRTGGGEKLFF; j_gene: TRBJ1-4; v_gene: TRBV5-1; d_gene: TRBD1; abundance: once
CDR3nt: TGTGCCAGCAGCCTACAGGGAAGCACAGATACGCAGTATTTT; CDR3aa: CASSLQGSTDTQYF; j_gene: TRBJ2-3; v_gene: TRBV6-1; d_gene: NA; abundance: NA
CDR3nt: TGCAGCGTTGTTGTTAGCTCCTACGAGCAGTACTTC; CDR3aa: CSVVVSSYEQYF; j_gene: TRBJ2-7; v_gene: TRBV29-1; d_gene: NA; abundance: NA
CDR3nt: TGCGCCAGCACTCAAACCGGCTTAGAACGGGCAGATACGCAGTATTTT; CDR3aa: CASTQTGLERADTQYF; j_gene: TRBJ2-3; v_gene: TRBV5-1; d_gene: NA; abundance: NA
CDR3nt: TGTGCCAGCAGTCACACAGATACGCAGTATTTT; CDR3aa: CASSHTDTQYF; j_gene: TRBJ2-3; v_gene: TRBV6-5; d_gene: NA; abundance: few
CDR3nt: TGTGCCAGTAGTAAAGCGACAGGGGGCAATTCACCCCTCCACTTT; CDR3aa: CASSKATGGNSPLHF; j_gene: TRBJ1-6; v_gene: TRBV19; d_gene: TRBD1; abundance: NA
CDR3nt: TGTGCCAGCAGCAGCCCCAGGGGGCCTAGGTACGAGCAGTACTTC; CDR3aa: CASSSPRGPRYEQYF; j_gene: TRBJ2-7; v_gene: TRBV7-9; d_gene: TRBD1; abundance: NA
CDR3nt: TGCGCCAGCAGCTACTACAGTAGCGGGGCGGGAGAGACCCAGTACTTC; CDR3aa: CASSYYSSGAGETQYF; j_gene: TRBJ2-5; v_gene: TRBV5-1; d_gene: TRBD2; abundance: NA
CDR3nt: TGTGCCAGCAGCTCAAGGCGGGAGGGCCACAATGAGCAGTTCTTC; CDR3aa: CASSSRREGHNEQFF; j_gene: TRBJ2-1; v_gene: TRBV5-4; d_gene: TRBD2; abundance: NA
CDR3nt: TGCGCCAGCAGCTGGGAGCCCTTAAGCACTGAAGCTTTCTTT; CDR3aa: CASSWEPLSTEAFF; j_gene: TRBJ1-1; v_gene: TRBV5-1; d_gene: NA; abundance: few
CDR3nt: TGTGCCTGGAGACCCTATCTAGCTGAAGCTTTCTTT; CDR3aa: CAWRPYLAEAFF; j_gene: TRBJ1-1; v_gene: TRBV30; d_gene: NA; abundance: NA
CDR3nt: TGTGCCAGCAGCTTGGAAGGACAGGGGGCCTACGAGCAGTACTTC; CDR3aa: CASSLEGQGAYEQYF; j_gene: TRBJ2-7; v_gene: TRBV5-5; d_gene: TRBD1; abundance: NA
CDR3nt: TGTGCCAGCATTGGGACATTCACAGATACGCAGTATTTT; CDR3aa: CASIGTFTDTQYF; j_gene: TRBJ2-3; v_gene: TRBV2; d_gene: NA; abundance: NA
CDR3nt: TGTGCCAGCAGTTTTAGCTTTCGTCCGGCGAACACTGAAGCTTTCTTT; CDR3aa: CASSFSFRPANTEAFF; j_gene: TRBJ1-1; v_gene: TRBV28; d_gene: NA; abundance: once
CDR3nt: TGCACCAGCAGCCAAGACCATAGCGGGAGGGATTCCTACGAGCAGTACTTC; CDR3aa: CTSSQDHSGRDSYEQYF; j_gene: TRBJ2-7; v_gene: TRBV1; d_gene: NA; abundance: NA
CDR3nt: TGCAGCGTCAAGACAGGGACGTGGGACGAGCAGTACTTC; CDR3aa: CSVKTGTWDEQYF; j_gene: TRBJ2-7; v_gene: TRBV29-1; d_gene: TRBD1; abundance: NA
CDR3nt: TGTGCCAGCAGGCCCCCACAGGGCACTGAAGCTTTCTTT; CDR3aa: CASRPPQGTEAFF; j_gene: TRBJ1-1; v_gene: TRBV5-6; d_gene: NA; abundance: few
CDR3nt: TGTGCCAGTAAGGGACAGGGTGATGAGCAGCCCCAGCATTTT; CDR3aa: CASKGQGDEQPQHF; j_gene: TRBJ1-5; v_gene: TRBV2; d_gene: TRBD1; abundance: few
CDR3nt: TGTGCCAGCAGTACTCACAGGGCACCGGGCACTGAAGCTTTCTTT; CDR3aa: CASSTHRAPGTEAFF; j_gene: TRBJ1-1; v_gene: TRBV28; d_gene: NA; abundance: NA
CDR3nt: TGCAGCGTTGAAGGTACTAGCGGGAGAGGGACCTACAATGAGCAGTTCTTC; CDR3aa: CSVEGTSGRGTYNEQFF; j_gene: TRBJ2-1; v_gene: TRBV29-1; d_gene: TRBD2; abundance: NA
CDR3nt: TGCGCCAGCAGCCAAGGGCTAGCGGGAGACGAGCAGTACTTC; CDR3aa: CASSQGLAGDEQYF; j_gene: TRBJ2-7; v_gene: TRBV4-1; d_gene: TRBD2; abundance: NA
CDR3nt: TGTGCCAGCTCACCGCAAAGGATAGGGGCTAGCACAGATACGCAGTATTTT; CDR3aa: CASSPQRIGASTDTQYF; j_gene: TRBJ2-3; v_gene: TRBV18; d_gene: NA; abundance: NA
CDR3nt: TGTGCCAGCAGCCCGACAGGGCGGGGTTCACCCCTCCACTTT; CDR3aa: CASSPTGRGSPLHF; j_gene: TRBJ1-6; v_gene: TRBV7-9; d_gene: TRBD1; abundance: NA
CDR3nt: TGTGCCAGCGACCGGGGAGGGGGGGACCACACTGAAGCTTTCTTT; CDR3aa: CASDRGGGDHTEAFF; j_gene: TRBJ1-1; v_gene: TRBV4-2; d_gene: NA; abundance: NA
CDR3nt: TGTGCCAGCAGTGGTCCGGGACAGCTGAACACTGAAGCTTTCTTT; CDR3aa: CASSGPGQLNTEAFF; j_gene: TRBJ1-1; v_gene: TRBV5-6; d_gene: TRBD1; abundance: few
CDR3nt: TGTGCCAGCAGCTTATCAGGGAACACTGAAGCTTTCTTT; CDR3aa: CASSLSGNTEAFF; j_gene: TRBJ1-1; v_gene: TRBV7-3; d_gene: NA; abundance: NA
CDR3nt: TGTGCCAGCAGCCATGGGACAGTGAACACTGAAGCTTTCTTT; CDR3aa: CASSHGTVNTEAFF; j_gene: TRBJ1-1; v_gene: TRBV5-5; d_gene: TRBD1; abundance: few
CDR3nt: TGCGCCAGCAGATTTGGGAGACGTTCCGGGACAGGGGAGATTTCTGGGGCCAACGTCCTGACTTTC; CDR3aa: CASRFGRRSGTGEISGANVLTF; j_gene: TRBJ2-6; v_gene: TRBV5-1; d_gene: TRBD1; abundance: NA
CDR3nt: TGTGCCAGCAGTGAACAGGACACTGAAGCTTTCTTT; CDR3aa: CASSEQDTEAFF; j_gene: TRBJ1-1; v_gene: TRBV6-1; d_gene: NA; abundance: NA
CDR3nt: TGTGCCAGCAGCGCCCGCGTGGAGAATGAAAAACTGTTTTTT; CDR3aa: CASSARVENEKLFF; j_gene: TRBJ1-4; v_gene: TRBV9; d_gene: NA; abundance: NA
CDR3nt: TGTGCCAGCAGCTTAGGGCACAGGGATGAACAGCCCCAGCATTTT; CDR3aa: CASSLGHRDEQPQHF; j_gene: TRBJ1-5; v_gene: TRBV7-9; d_gene: NA; abundance: few
CDR3nt: TGTGCCATCAGAGGGACAGGGGGCACTGAAGCTTTCTTT; CDR3aa: CAIRGTGGTEAFF; j_gene: TRBJ1-1; v_gene: TRBV10-3; d_gene: TRBD1; abundance: NA
CDR3nt: TGTGCCAGCAGTTACTCAATGGGGCAGGGGCCCCAGCATTTT; CDR3aa: CASSYSMGQGPQHF; j_gene: TRBJ1-5; v_gene: TRBV6-5; d_gene: NA; abundance: NA
CDR3nt: TGTGCCAGTAGGAAGCAGACAGGGTCTAGCAATCAGCCCCAGCATTTT; CDR3aa: CASRKQTGSSNQPQHF; j_gene: TRBJ1-5; v_gene: TRBV19; d_gene: TRBD1; abundance: once
CDR3nt: TGTGCCAGTTCTCCGGGACAGCCGACAAGTTCCATGAACACTGAAGCTTTCTTT; CDR3aa: CASSPGQPTSSMNTEAFF; j_gene: TRBJ1-1; v_gene: TRBV27; d_gene: TRBD1; abundance: NA
CDR3nt: TGTGCCAGCAGTTACTCAACCGGGAGCCCCTACGAGCAGTACTTC; CDR3aa: CASSYSTGSPYEQYF; j_gene: TRBJ2-7; v_gene: TRBV6-5; d_gene: NA; abundance: NA
CDR3nt: TGTGCCAGCAGTGAATCCGGTCGGGGCGGGAGGTCCGACAATGAGCAGTTCTTC; CDR3aa: CASSESGRGGRSDNEQFF; j_gene: TRBJ2-1; v_gene: TRBV25-1; d_gene: TRBD2; abundance: NA
CDR3nt: TGTGCCAGCAGTGAAGGGGCGAATCAGCCCCAGCATTTT; CDR3aa: CASSEGANQPQHF; j_gene: TRBJ1-5; v_gene: TRBV2; d_gene: NA; abundance: NA
CDR3nt: TGTGCCAGCAGCCCCGGACAGGGGAGCGGTCAGCCCCAGCATTTT; CDR3aa: CASSPGQGSGQPQHF; j_gene: TRBJ1-5; v_gene: TRBV5-6; d_gene: TRBD1; abundance: few
CDR3nt: TGTGCCAGCAGCTTAGACAGTCAGCCCCAGCATTTT; CDR3aa: CASSLDSQPQHF; j_gene: TRBJ1-5; v_gene: TRBV7-9; d_gene: NA; abundance: NA
CDR3nt: TGTGCCAGCAGGGCAAGTTATGCCACCGGGGAGCTGTTTTTT; CDR3aa: CASRASYATGELFF; j_gene: TRBJ2-2; v_gene: TRBV7-3; d_gene: NA; abundance: NA